A selection of T cell receptor beta chains follows, all from one sample in a study of CD8 T cells in Susac syndrome. Via MiXCR, TCRdb re-called the immunoSEQ multiplex PCR reads, giving one row per CDR3 protein. The table has 150,000 to 200,000 distinct CDR3 sequences, about 93% seen once; the top ten hold approximately 0.094%. Sequenced material: CD4+ T cells from PBMCs. Source of these receptors: a human donor with multiple sclerosis. The CDR3 runs from the conserved cysteine through the conserved F or W. The order of the fields is CDR3 DNA, CDR3 protein, CDR3 length, D gene, clone size, V gene, J gene. D genes are given only for firm matches. Size is stated for part of the rows, as once, few or many counts, or as a class when the clone is expanded.

TGCAGTGCTAGAGCCTCCAGGCCTCCTAGCACAGATACGCAGTATTTT	CSARASRPPSTDTQYF	16	.	.	TRBV20-1	TRBJ2-3
TGTGCCAGCAGTTACAGTACTAGCTCCTACAATGAGCAGTTCTTC	CASSYSTSSYNEQFF	15	.	.	TRBV6-2/TRBV6-3	TRBJ2-1
TGTGCCAGCAGCCGCCTAGGGGGCCAATACGAGCAGTACTTC	CASSRLGGQYEQYF	14	TRBD1	.	TRBV14	TRBJ2-7
TGTGCCAGCAGCCCAGACAGGGGCTGGGTGCTCAATGAAGCTTTCTTT	CASSPDRGWVLNEAFF	16	TRBD1	.	TRBV4-2	TRBJ1-1
TGTGCCAGCAAGGGAGGGGGGAGAGCCCAAGAGACCCAGTACTTC	CASKGGGRAQETQYF	15	.	.	TRBV28	TRBJ2-5
TGTGCCTGGACCAGAGGACTAGCGGGGGTAGATGAGCAGTTCTTC	CAWTRGLAGVDEQFF	15	TRBD2	.	TRBV30	TRBJ2-1
TGCGCCAGCAGTCAGGGACTTTCCACCGGGGAGCTGTTTTTT	CASSQGLSTGELFF	14	.	.	TRBV23-1	TRBJ2-2
TGTGCCAGCAGCCCCCTAGGGACTAGCGGAACCTACGAGCAGTACTTC	CASSPLGTSGTYEQYF	16	TRBD2	.	TRBV7-8	TRBJ2-7
TGTGCCAGCTCACCAGTCCGGGACAGAGACACCGGGGAGCTGTTTTTT	CASSPVRDRDTGELFF	16	TRBD1	.	TRBV18	TRBJ2-2
TGCAGCGTTAGGCGGGGGACTAGCCCAGATACGCAGTATTTT	CSVRRGTSPDTQYF	14	TRBD2	.	TRBV29-1	TRBJ2-3
TGTGCCAGCAGCGGTCCCACAGGGGCCAGGGCTGGGGCCAACGTCCTGACTTTC	CASSGPTGARAGANVLTF	18	TRBD1	.	TRBV9	TRBJ2-6
TGTGCCAGCAGCCGGGACAGGGTGGGGACTGAAGCTTTCTTT	CASSRDRVGTEAFF	14	TRBD1	once	TRBV7-9	TRBJ1-1
TGTGCCAGCAGCACCCCAGACAGAGGGGAGCAGTACTTC	CASSTPDRGEQYF	13	.	.	TRBV9	TRBJ2-7